The T cell receptor (beta chain) under discussion was sequenced for a study of T cell repertoires in ileal Crohn's disease. Across the study: The M6 sample came from neoterminal ileum during colonoscopy after surgery.

Regarding time point: neoterminal ileum biopsy at postoperative endoscopy, about 6 months after surgery. TCRdb's copy holds only in-frame clones and misses some; the assay was immunoSEQ multiplex PCR. Of 730 or so clones in the sample, roughly 95% are singletons; the top ten hold roughly 3.5%. The CDR3 extends over 15 amino acids. V was clipped by 4 bases and J by 6 bases; unmatched bases: 9. Germline CDR1 is SGHNT and CDR2 is YYREEE (reference sequence). Sample: ileal tissue. The receptor's source is an adult with Crohn's disease. The rearrangement uses TRBV5-4 and TRBJ1-4; 7 bases are a match to TRBD1. The CDR3 spells CASSPQGGGDEKLFF. CDR3 sequence (DNA): TGTGCCAGCAGCCCGCAGGGGGGTGGTGATGAAAAACTGTTTTTT.